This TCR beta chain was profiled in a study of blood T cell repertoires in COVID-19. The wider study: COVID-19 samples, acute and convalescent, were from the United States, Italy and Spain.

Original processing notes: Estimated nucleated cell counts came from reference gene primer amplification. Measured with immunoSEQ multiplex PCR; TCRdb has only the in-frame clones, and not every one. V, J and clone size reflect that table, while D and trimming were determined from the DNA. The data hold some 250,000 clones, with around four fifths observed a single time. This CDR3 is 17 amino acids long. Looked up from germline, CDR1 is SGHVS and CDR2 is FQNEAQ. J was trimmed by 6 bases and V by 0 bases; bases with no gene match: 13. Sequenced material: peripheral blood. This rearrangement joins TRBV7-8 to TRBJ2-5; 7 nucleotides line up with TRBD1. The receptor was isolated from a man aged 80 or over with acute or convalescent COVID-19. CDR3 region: CASSLAPRQGQGQTQYF. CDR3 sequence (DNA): TGTGCCAGCAGCTTAGCCCCCCGACAGGGACAAGGACAGACCCAGTACTTC.